Following are 21 T cell receptor beta chains from one sample sequenced in a study of T cell responses to AZD1222 COVID-19 vaccine. TCRdb keeps only in-frame clones here, not all; method: immunoSEQ multiplex PCR. Of about 46,000 clones in the sample, 85% to 90% were seen once. The source material was peripheral blood, sampled 28 days after the second AZD1222 dose. The source is an adult who received the AZD1222 COVID-19 vaccine.

The chain is built from TRBV29-1 and TRBJ2-4, with D tentatively TRBD1 (6 bases). Germline assignment: CDR1 SQVTM and CDR2 ANQGSEA. CDR3 size: 12 residues. Trimming took 7 bases from V and 8 from J, leaving 15 bases between them. CDR3 sequence reads: CSASQGSDIQYF. CDR3 in DNA: TGCAGCGCATCACAGGGAAGTGACATTCAGTACTTC.

This clone has only one observation. The gene calls are TRBV5-1 and TRBJ2-7; 10 positions match TRBD2. Germline assignment: CDR1 SGHRS and CDR2 YFSETQ. This CDR3 has 16 amino acids. V lost 0 bases, J lost 7 bases, and 10 bases stayed unmatched. The CDR3 nucleotides are TGCGCCAGCAGCTTGGTAGCGGGAGGCCCGTCTGGGGAGCAGTACTTC. Translating gives CASSLVAGGPSGEQYF.

The chain carries TRBV19 and TRBJ2-3, with 9 bases identical to TRBD1. V shed 2 bases, J shed 5 bases, and the junction held 8 bases outside the gene matches. Germline V gene lookup returns CDR1 LNHDA and CDR2 SQIVND (reference sequence). CDR3 size: 16 residues. CDR3 protein: CASSIIWTGVIDTQYF. CDR3 nucleotides: TGTGCCAGTAGTATAATCTGGACAGGGGTGATAGATACGCAGTATTTT. The full variable domain, in which reference TRBV19 and TRBJ2-3 provide the parts outside the CDR3, is DGGITQSPKYLFRKEGQNVTLSCEQNLNHDAMYWYRQDPGQGLRLIYYSQIVNDFQKGDIAEGYSVSREKKESFPLTVTSAQKNPTAFYLCASSIIWTGVIDTQYFGPGTRLTVL.

V usage is TRBV9 and J usage is TRBJ1-6; 7 bases map to TRBD1. The length of the CDR3 is 18 residues. V was clipped by 3 bases and J by 0 bases; unmatched bases: 9. Germline CDR1 and CDR2: SGDLS and YYNGEE. The DNA of the CDR3 is TGTGCCAGCAGCGGCGGACAGGAACTCGCCTCCTATAATTCACCCCTCCACTTT. Protein sequence: CASSGGQELASYNSPLHF.

The chain is built from TRBV4-1 and TRBJ2-6; D perhaps matches TRBD1 (6 bases). V lost 3 bases and J lost 0, with 18 bases in between. This CDR3 contains 19 residues. Germline V lookup: CDR1 MGHRA, CDR2 YSYEKL. CDR3 in amino acids: CASSHTRKGHGSGANVLTF. DNA for the CDR3: TGCGCCAGCAGCCACACGCGTAAGGGACACGGCTCTGGGGCCAACGTCCTGACTTTC.

The genes are TRBV3-1 (or the pseudogene TRBV3-2) and TRBJ2-7; D unclear. The V gene's germline CDR1 is LGHDT and CDR2 YNNKEL (reference sequence). The CDR3 runs to 12 residues. Deletions cut 0 bases from V and 12 bases from J, with 12 bases between. The DNA of the CDR3 is TGTGCCAGCAGCCAAGATAATATTAAGGTGTACTTC. Translating gives CASSQDNIKVYF.

V is TRBV28 and J is TRBJ1-5; TRBD1 is a possible D gene (6 bases). The CDR3 loop spans 15 amino acids. In germline, CDR1 is MDHEN, CDR2 SYDVKM. Trimming took off 3 bases at V and 3 bases at J, with 12 bases between the two ends. CDR3 sequence: CASSFYDRPNQPQHF. Written as DNA, the CDR3 is TGTGCCAGCAGTTTTTATGACAGGCCCAATCAGCCCCAGCATTTT.

The J gene is TRBJ2-2, the V gene TRBV5-4; D is unresolved. CDR1 is SGHNT and CDR2 is YYREEE in the germline V gene (reference sequence). The CDR3 extends over 16 amino acids. V lost 4 bases and J 3 bases, leaving 16 bases between the germline ends. The DNA for the CDR3 is TGTGCCAGCAGCCCACGCGCACACGCGGACACCGGGGAGCTGTTTTTT. Translation gives CASSPRAHADTGELFF.

The rearrangement links TRBV28 to TRBJ1-3; no clear D. From germline, CDR1 is MDHEN and CDR2 SYDVKM. This CDR3 comprises 15 residues. The ends were cut back, 7 bases at V and 0 bases at J, with 13 bases in the middle. CDR3 DNA: TGTGCCAGCACCTACCGGGCCTACTCTGGAAACACCATATATTTT. Protein: CASTYRAYSGNTIYF.

The chain is built from TRBV12-3 or TRBV12-4 and TRBJ2-7, with 11 positions matching TRBD2. Unmatched junction bases numbered 2, after V lost 10 bases and J lost 0 bases. The CDR3 extends over 13 amino acids. The CDR3 coding sequence is TGTGCCATCGGGACTAGCGGCTCCTACGAGCAGTACTTC. As protein: CAIGTSGSYEQYF.

The gene calls are TRBV7-2 and TRBJ2-7, with TRBD2 matching 7 bases. The germline gives CDR1 SGHTA, CDR2 FQGNSA. The CDR3 has 15 amino acids. Trimming removed 4 bases from V and 1 base from J; junction bases left unmatched: 7. This chain's CDR3 is CASSSPRTRSYEQYF. The CDR3, as DNA: TGTGCCAGCAGCTCCCCCCGGACTAGATCCTACGAGCAGTACTTC. Full variable domain (missing parts from reference TRBV7-2 and TRBJ2-7): GAGVSQSPSNKVTEKGKDVELRCDPISGHTALYWYRQSLGQGLEFLIYFQGNSAPDKSGLPSDRFSAERTGGSVSTLTIQRTQQEDSAVYLCASSSPRTRSYEQYFGPGTRLTVT.

This chain connects TRBV7-2 to TRBJ2-7; TRBD1 matches 9 bases. CDR1 and CDR2 from the germline V gene are SGHTA and FQGNSA. V shed 1 base, J shed 1 base, and the junction held 2 bases outside the gene matches. The CDR3 extends over 15 amino acids. The CDR3 is CASSLDRGLSYEQYF. The CDR3 DNA reads TGTGCCAGCAGCTTAGACAGGGGGCTATCCTACGAGCAGTACTTC.

This sequence joins TRBV6-1 and TRBJ2-7; TRBD1 is a possible D gene (5 bases). V lost 2 bases to trimming and J lost 2 bases, with 13 bases between them. This CDR3 has 15 amino acids. Germline assignment: CDR1 MNHNS and CDR2 SASEGT. CDR3 DNA sequence: TGTGCCAGCAGTGAATCGTACAGGAAAACCTACGAGCAGTACTTC. It translates to CASSESYRKTYEQYF.

The V gene is TRBV3-1 (or the pseudogene TRBV3-2), the J gene TRBJ2-2; 8 nucleotides align to TRBD1. Trimming at V came to 8 bases and at J to 3 bases, leaving 14 bases not matched to a gene. The CDR3 extends over 17 amino acids. Germline V gene data show CDR1 as LGHDT and CDR2 as YNNKEL (reference sequence). The CDR3 is CASRPKTGVVDTGELFF. CDR3 in DNA: TGTGCCAGCCGTCCAAAGACAGGGGTTGTCGACACCGGGGAGCTGTTTTTT.

The chain has TRBV6-5 and TRBJ2-6, with D tentatively TRBD1 (5 bases). Trimming shortened V by 9 bases and J by 0 bases, and 12 bases separated the two germline ends. Germline assignment: CDR1 MNHEY and CDR2 SVGAGI. This CDR3 is 15 amino acids long. The CDR3 nucleotides are TGTGCCAGTCATAGGGGCCTCTCTGGGGCCAACGTCCTGACTTTC. This encodes CASHRGLSGANVLTF.

The rearrangement uses TRBV18 and TRBJ1-5; D perhaps matches TRBD1 (6 bases). The CDR3 runs 17 residues. V was clipped by 3 bases and J by 6 bases, with 21 bases between them. Germline loops: CDR1 KGHSH, CDR2 LQKENI. The CDR3 bases are TGTGCCAGCTCACCCTCCAGGGGAACAGGTCAGAGTCAGCCCCAGCATTTT. It encodes CASSPSRGTGQSQPQHF.

The chain carries TRBV19 and TRBJ2-6, with TRBD1 identical over 7 bases. Germline trimming cut 9 bases from V and 4 bases from J; bases unmatched to any gene: 12. From germline, CDR1 is LNHDA and CDR2 SQIVND (reference sequence). The CDR3 consists of 16 residues. CDR3 DNA sequence: TGTGCCAGCAACCCCACAGGGGTCGGCGGGGCCAACGTCCTGACTTTC. Encoded protein: CASNPTGVGGANVLTF. The complete variable domain, with remaining parts taken from reference TRBV19 and TRBJ2-6, reads DGGITQSPKYLFRKEGQNVTLSCEQNLNHDAMYWYRQDPGQGLRLIYYSQIVNDFQKGDIAEGYSVSREKKESFPLTVTSAQKNPTAFYLCASNPTGVGGANVLTFGAGSRLTVL.

The V call is TRBV6-2 or TRBV6-3, the J call TRBJ2-2; 8 nucleotides line up with TRBD2. This CDR3 contains 18 residues. The J segment lost 2 bases and the V segment lost 0 bases, leaving 8 bases of the junction unmatched. Germline lookup yields CDR1 MNHEY and CDR2 SVGEGT. This chain's CDR3 is CASSYSVSGRFNTGELFF. DNA for the CDR3: TGTGCCAGCAGTTACTCGGTCAGCGGGAGATTTAACACCGGGGAGCTGTTTTTT.

This rearrangement joins TRBV10-3 to TRBJ2-3, with 14 bases identical to TRBD2. CDR3 length: 20 residues. J gave up 4 bases and V 7 bases, and 19 bases lay outside the gene matches. Germline V gene data show CDR1 as ENHRY and CDR2 as SYGVKD. CDR3 residues: CAITSPAGLAGEGAPDTQYF. Written as DNA, the CDR3 is TGTGCCATCACCTCCCCGGCGGGACTAGCGGGAGAGGGGGCCCCAGATACGCAGTATTTT.

This chain links TRBV6-2 or TRBV6-3 with TRBJ2-1; 11 bases align to TRBD2. V lost 0 bases to trimming and J lost 8 bases; unmatched junction nucleotides: 12. In germline, CDR1 is MNHEY, CDR2 SVGEGT. CDR3 size: 18 residues. DNA for the CDR3: TGTGCCAGCAGTTACTCGACGGAACTAGCGGGAGAAAAGGATGAGCAGTTCTTC. It specifies CASSYSTELAGEKDEQFF.

DNA of the CDR3: TGCGCCAGCAGCTTGAATGGAGAGCCCCAGCATTTT. Translating it yields CASSLNGEPQHF. The V gene is TRBV5-1, the J gene TRBJ1-5, with D uncertain. CDR1 is SGHRS, CDR2 YFSETQ, per germline. Trimming stripped 1 base from V and 8 bases from J, with 7 bases between. The CDR3 is made up of 12 amino acids.